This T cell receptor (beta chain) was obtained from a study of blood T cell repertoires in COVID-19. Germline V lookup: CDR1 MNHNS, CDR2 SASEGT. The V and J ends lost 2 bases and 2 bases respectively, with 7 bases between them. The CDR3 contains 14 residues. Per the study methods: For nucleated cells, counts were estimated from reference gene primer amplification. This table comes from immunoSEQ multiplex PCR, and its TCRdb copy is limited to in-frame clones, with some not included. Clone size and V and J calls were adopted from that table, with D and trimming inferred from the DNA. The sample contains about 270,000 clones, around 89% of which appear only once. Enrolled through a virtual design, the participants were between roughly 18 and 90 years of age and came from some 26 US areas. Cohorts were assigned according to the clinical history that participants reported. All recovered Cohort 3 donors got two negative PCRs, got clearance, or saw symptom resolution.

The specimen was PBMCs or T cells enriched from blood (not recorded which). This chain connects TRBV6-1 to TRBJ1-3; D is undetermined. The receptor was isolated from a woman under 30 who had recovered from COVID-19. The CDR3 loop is CASSEPGAGNTIYF. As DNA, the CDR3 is TGTGCCAGCAGTGAACCCGGGGCTGGAAACACCATATATTTT.